The clone carrying this T cell receptor (beta chain) was recorded a few times. Its antigen is still unknown. An end of the junction does not agree with germline; a read error may underlie this. This specimen belongs to a study of post-analysis software for immune sequencing data. General study findings and limits: Relative to controls, patients had 4 or 5 TRBV segments at higher frequency, with TRBV5-6, TRBV5-1 and TRBV20-1 among these.

Germline CDR1 SQVTM, CDR2 ANQGSEA. The CDR3 is 15 amino acids. Incorporated into the TCR beta cDNA libraries were unique molecular identifiers, which served to reduce PCR and sequencing biases. Input amounts of 1 to 10 million T cells were used. These gave 500,000 or so cDNA molecules, so each molecule approximated one T cell. TCRdb redid the calling of the PCR reads with MiXCR, one entry per CDR3 protein. Seen here are 750,000 to 950,000 distinct CDR3 sequences, about 53% observed once, and the top ten hold roughly 4.4%. The source is a girl between 5 and 17 years old with multiple sclerosis. The rearrangement links TRBV29-1 to TRBJ2-1; D may be TRBD1 (6 bases). The sample was blood. The CDR3 DNA reads TGCAGCGTCGCCCCGACGGGACACCCCTACAATGGGCAGTTCTTC. Protein: CSVAPTGHPYNGQFF.